This T cell receptor (beta chain) was profiled in a study of breast tumors, draining lymph nodes, adjacent tissues. This CDR3 is built from 11 residues. Germline loops: CDR1 SQVTM, CDR2 ANQGSEA. Trimming cost V 6 bases and J 4 bases, with 6 bases left between them. TCRdb ran MiXCR on the multiplex PCR reads and lists one entry per CDR3 protein. This table holds 170,000 or so distinct CDR3 sequences, about 30% found once. This clonotype occurred many times. Axillary draining lymph nodes of breast cancer patients supplied the node samples. This sequence originates from a female donor with breast cancer. Some clones in this sample may be carry-over from other donors' samples. What was sequenced was axillary lymph node tissue. The rearrangement links TRBV29-1 to TRBJ2-2; possibly TRBD1 for D (5 bases). This CDR3 reads CSVRVTGELFF. Written as DNA, the CDR3 is TGCAGCGTCAGGGTCACCGGGGAGCTGTTTTTT.